What follows are 8 T cell receptor beta chains derived from one specimen sequenced in a study of cytomegalovirus exposure and HLA in healthy donors. The PCR used 60 Vbeta and 13 Jbeta primers. Clones were sequenced by immunoSEQ multiplex PCR, and TCRdb holds only the in-frame ones, with some missing. The table shows nearly 95,000 clones, with 60% to 80% occurring only once. Sequencing was performed on PBMCs. The receptors here all came from a woman aged 40 to 55 in good health and CMV-seronegative.

V usage is TRBV9 and J usage is TRBJ2-1; weak D call: TRBD2 (7 bases). The CDR3 sequence is 16 residues long. Germline V lookup: CDR1 SGDLS, CDR2 YYNGEE. With 3 bases removed from V and 5 bases from J, the gap between germline ends came to 18 bases. The CDR3 coding sequence is TGTGCCAGCAGCGAGGGGGGAGGGCTAAACAACAATGAGCAGTTCTTC. Translated: CASSEGGGLNNNEQFF. Full variable domain (missing parts from reference TRBV9 and TRBJ2-1): DSGVTQTPKHLITATGQRVTLRCSPRSGDLSVYWYQQSLDQGLQFLIQYYNGEERAKGNILERFSAQQFPDLHSELNLSSLELGDSALYFCASSEGGGLNNNEQFFGPGTRLTVL.

This rearrangement joins TRBV5-1 to TRBJ2-1, with 9 bases aligning to TRBD1. CDR1 is SGHRS, CDR2 YFSETQ, per germline. V was pared by 5 bases and J by 0 bases, with 3 bases of the junction left unmatched. The CDR3 contains 15 residues. CDR3 sequence (DNA): TGCGCCAGCAGAAGGACAGGGGTCTCCTACAATGAGCAGTTCTTC. Its protein is CASRRTGVSYNEQFF.

The chain links TRBV7-6 to TRBJ1-3; no clear D. The CDR3 extends over 15 amino acids. Germline V gene sequence: CDR1 SGHVS, CDR2 FNYEAQ. Trimming removed 5 bases from V and 4 bases from J, with 15 bases in between. The CDR3 is CASSPLAGSGNTIYF. For the CDR3, the DNA is TGTGCCAGCAGCCCCCTGGCCGGGTCGGGAAACACCATATATTTT.

The chain couples TRBV5-8 to TRBJ1-5, with a possible D match to TRBD1 (6 bases). Germline V gene lookup returns CDR1 SGHTS and CDR2 YDEGEE. The CDR3 has 13 amino acids. V was clipped by 9 bases and J by 9 bases, with 19 bases between them. Here the CDR3 DNA reads TGTGCCACGGGTGGGGACAACCAATGGCCCCAGCATTTT. It codes for CATGGDNQWPQHF.

This chain links TRBV5-1 with TRBJ2-1, with 8 bases aligning to TRBD2. The CDR3 extends over 15 amino acids. Germline CDR1 and CDR2: SGHRS and YFSETQ. V dropped 2 bases and J dropped 0; count of bases not matched to a gene: 1. CDR3 DNA: TGCGCCAGCAGCTTTAGCGGGGACTCCTACAATGAGCAGTTCTTC. Its translation is CASSFSGDSYNEQFF.

CDR3 in DNA: TGCGCCAGCAACAAGAGACAGGGGAACCAAGAGACCCAGTACTTC. Its protein is CASNKRQGNQETQYF. This chain links TRBV5-1 with TRBJ2-5; 8 bases map to TRBD1. V trimming: 6 bases; J trimming: 0 bases; junction bases outside the gene matches: 7. Germline CDR1 is SGHRS and CDR2 is YFSETQ. The CDR3 loop spans 15 amino acids.

The V call is TRBV7-9, the J call TRBJ2-5; 7 nucleotides align to TRBD1. There are 16 residues in the CDR3. Looked up from germline, CDR1 is SEHNR and CDR2 is FQNEAQ (reference sequence). J gave up 2 bases and V 3 bases, and 9 bases lay outside the gene matches. The CDR3 DNA follows: TGTGCCAGCAGCTTTCTACAGGGGAATCGGCAAGAGACCCAGTACTTC. Translating gives CASSFLQGNRQETQYF.

This rearrangement joins TRBV11-3 to TRBJ2-3; no firm D call. Germline V gives CDR1 SGHNT, CDR2 YENEEA. V was shortened by 3 bases and J by 5 bases, with 9 bases between the two germline ends. The CDR3 has 13 amino acids. For the CDR3, the DNA is TGTGCCAGCAGCTTTAGCACGGGAGATACGCAGTATTTT. Translated: CASSFSTGDTQYF.